The entry that follows covers one T cell receptor beta chain sequence. Libraries of bulk TCR were made by previously described methods (with listed TCR primers). TCRdb used MiXCR to reprocess the PCR reads, holding one entry per CDR3 protein. This table holds 90,000 to 120,000 distinct CDR3 sequences, roughly a third found once. These data come from a study of molecular identifiers for immune sequencing clone quantification. The sequencing sample was made of naive CD8+ T cells from blood, with Jurkat cell RNA spiked in. Subset: FACS-sorted CD8+CD4-CCR7+CD45RA+ naive T cells. This sequence was found in a human donor in good health. Some libraries in this study had Jurkat cell RNA spiked in.

For the CDR3, the DNA is TGTGCCAGCAGTTTATACCCCCAGTTTAGGACAGGGGGCACGACAGATACGCAGTATTTT. Its translation is CASSLYPQFRTGGTTDTQYF. The chain couples TRBV12-3 or TRBV12-4 to TRBJ2-3; 11 nucleotides line up with TRBD1. V gave up 2 bases and J gave up 3 bases; unmatched junction bases: 16. CDR3 length equals 20 residues.